This TCR beta chain is from a study of multiple sclerosis patients with progressive multifocal leukoencephalopathy (dated by TCRdb to about 2019). As for the study more broadly: Four or five natalizumab-treated MS patients who did not develop PML were used as controls and were sampled longitudinally. The study aimed to detect JC virus-specific or public T-cell expansions arising at the time of PML onset. A couple of patients on natalizumab who later developed PML were tracked over time from before therapy, through 6 and 12 months, up to PML onset. Peripheral T and B cells were examined in MS patients who went on to develop PML (4 under natalizumab, 1 after alemtuzumab) as well as in treated patients who did not.

CDR1 and CDR2 (SGHAT, FQNNGV) derive from the germline V gene. Trimming removed 0 bases from V and 1 base from J, leaving 13 bases between the germline ends. From cysteine to phenylalanine, the CDR3 is 16 amino acids long. Of all the DNA, just the CDR3 is kept, 48 bases in frame from base 1. Amplification of TRB CDR3 regions from genomic DNA was performed at survey-level depth using the immunoSEQ two-step multiplex PCR. Each PCR was spiked with synthetic inline TR CDR3 controls spanning all V-J pairings to estimate template counts and remove amplification bias. Reads went through processing to reduce amplification and sequencing bias, and quantification was done against synthetic TR CDR3 analogs. Regarding the original processing steps: Raw data were processed in ImmunoSEQ Analyzer, with out-of-frame sequences and CDR3s containing stop codons removed, and genes were named according to IMGT nomenclature. Normalized Shannon entropy, defined as 1 minus Pielou's evenness, served as the summary measure of repertoire diversity. TRB sequences were considered identical only when V gene, J gene and CDR3 were shared. Public PML clonotypes were CDR3s shared by two or more PML-onset samples but absent earlier, in controls, and in public databases. Skylign with the observed count method was used to analyze CDR3 amino acid composition at each position. TCRdb stores this immuneACCESS table with in-frame sequences only. Part of the clones is absent; in the studies checked, under half of the shortfall reflects unresolved V genes, and no reason is known for the rest. Clonal size and the V and J genes are those of that table, whereas D and trimming came from the DNA. The sample table contains some 31,000 clones; only one count was recorded for about 91% of them. The biggest ten clones account for nearly 1.5% of the sample.

Turning to this clone: The specificity of this receptor is unknown. No qualities accompany the bases; no much larger clone lies one base away.

What the study reported, not specific to this receptor: No common TRBV or TRBJ gene usage or preferential TRBV-TRBJ pairings were detected when PML developed. Analysis was limited to peripheral blood, even though cerebrospinal fluid or brain lymphocytes might be more informative for natalizumab-associated PML. In most PML patients, lower normalized Shannon entropy suggested less diverse TRB repertoires, while the natalizumab-treated controls had values close to 1. Because of the small, descriptive cohort, whether findings reflect JC virus infection or general immunocompromise remained unclear. Only PML patients had TRB clones above 0.5% frequency, but the clones expanded at PML onset were already present before and during natalizumab therapy.

The time point label corresponds to: before natalizumab initiation. Every listed patient had earlier received interferon beta, and every PML patient was female. Blood samples at T0 were collected prior to the first natalizumab infusion. Ficoll-Hypaque density gradient centrifugation was used to isolate peripheral blood mononuclear cells. This clonotype was obtained from a human donor with multiple sclerosis. The chain employs TRBV11-2 and TRBJ2-7; the best D guess is TRBD2, with 5 bases matching. Sequencing used PBMCs. The sequenced DNA is TGTGCCAGCAGCTTAGATTTCAGCGGTTATTCCTACGAGCAGTACTTC. Translation gives CASSLDFSGYSYEQYF.